Here is one T cell receptor beta chain with its context. Its specificity is unknown. The V gene lost 0 bases and the J gene lost 8 bases, with 13 bases spanning the gap. The CDR3 is made up of 14 amino acids. From germline, CDR1 is MNHEY and CDR2 SVGAGI. The sample belongs to a study of T cell repertoires in cytomegalovirus infection. Study information: Well-studied HLA-B-restricted CMV epitopes were used in the study alongside recently identified HLA-C-restricted ones. Public TCR beta signature analysis indicated the presence of both CMV infection and matching HLA type. General study results and limits: Cumulative public TCR beta family frequency identified CMV carriers with the relevant HLA. Clonotype analysis showed dominance of the ex vivo response by HLA-C-restricted CMV-specific TCR beta clonotypes.

MiXCR was run by TCRdb on the reads, yielding one entry per CDR3 protein. The sample lists about 500,000 distinct CDR3 sequences, around a third occurring once. This specimen consisted of cultured PBMCs, obtained from culture after CMV antigen stimulation. The rearrangement joins TRBV6-5 to TRBJ1-1; D is ambiguous. This clonotype was sampled from a human donor in good health (CMV status not recorded). Some clones in this sample may be carry-over from other donors' samples. The CDR3 sequence: CASSYSSATGEAFF. The CDR3 DNA reads as TGTGCCAGCAGTTACTCGAGCGCCACGGGGGAAGCTTTCTTT.